Detailed here is one T cell receptor (beta chain). The sample originates from a study of blood T cell repertoires in COVID-19. Authors' processing steps: Amplification with reference gene primers provided the estimates of nucleated cell counts. Sequencing used immunoSEQ multiplex PCR; TCRdb keeps in-frame clones, though not all of them. V and J calls and clone size are those listed in that table; D and trimming were worked out from the DNA. The data show 130,000 to 150,000 clones, approximately 87% seen once. This CDR3 spans 14 amino acids. The germline V gene encodes CDR1 GTSNPN and CDR2 SVGIG (reference sequence). Between the trimmed V and J ends, which lost 7 bases and 4 bases, there was a span of 14 bases.

The receptor's source is a woman in her thirties or forties with acute or convalescent COVID-19. The rearrangement links TRBV30 to TRBJ1-6; tentative D call: TRBD1 (6 bases). The sample consisted of peripheral blood. CDR3 amino acids: CASKGTSYNSPLHF. The CDR3 DNA sequence: TGTGCCTCAAAAGGGACAAGTTATAATTCACCCCTCCACTTT.